This TCR beta chain emerged from a study of monozygotic twins with inflammatory bowel disease. A template switching step added UMIs, each with a 6-nucleotide sample barcode. TCRdb re-called the 5' RACE reads; every CDR3 protein appears as one record, without DNA. The sample's table shows some 450,000 distinct CDR3 sequences. As concerns this clonotype: Antigen specificity is unknown.

This CDR3 is 15 amino acids long. CDR1 and CDR2 from the germline V gene are MGHDK and SYGVNS. Findings and limits, study-wide: Variability in patient repertoires may have come partly from differing immunosuppressive treatments.

The rearrangement joins TRBV25-1 to TRBJ1-4. This TCR came from a human donor with ulcerative colitis or Crohn's disease, or a healthy co-twin of an affected twin (not recorded which). Sequences were obtained from blood. The CDR3 region is CASSPQEGTNEKLFF.